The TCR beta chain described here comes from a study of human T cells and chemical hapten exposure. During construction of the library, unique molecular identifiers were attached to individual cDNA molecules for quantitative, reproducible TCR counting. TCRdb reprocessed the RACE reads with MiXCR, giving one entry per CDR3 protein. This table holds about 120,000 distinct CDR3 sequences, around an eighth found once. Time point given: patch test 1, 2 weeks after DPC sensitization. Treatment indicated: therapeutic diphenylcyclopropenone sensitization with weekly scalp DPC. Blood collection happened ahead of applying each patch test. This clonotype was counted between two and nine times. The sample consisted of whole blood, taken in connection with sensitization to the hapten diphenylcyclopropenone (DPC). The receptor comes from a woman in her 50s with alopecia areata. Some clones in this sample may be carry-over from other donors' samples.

CDR3 residues: CASSQADRSRAGYGYTF. CDR3 bases: TGTGCCAGCAGCCAAGCAGACAGGTCGAGAGCTGGCTATGGCTACACCTTC. The gene calls are TRBV3-1 and TRBJ1-2, with D possibly matching TRBD1 (6 bases). The CDR3 extends over 17 amino acids. Germline values: CDR1 LGHDT, CDR2 YNNKEL (reference sequence). Trimming stripped 1 base from V and 4 bases from J, with 19 bases between.